The rows below give T cell receptor beta chains drawn from one sample of a study of a mutant IDH1 vaccine in newly diagnosed glioma. Their recognized antigens are unknown. Data came from immunoSEQ multiplex PCR; TCRdb stores just in-frame clones and leaves some out. The sample includes roughly 120,000 clones, almost 90% seen only once; the top ten take roughly 0.61%. The sequences come from PBMCs, collected from a glioma patient whose treatment included an IDH1 peptide vaccine. The origin of the receptors is a woman in her forties or fifties with glioma. Each CDR3 is given without its conserved first and last residue. A D gene is named only where the DNA matches it firmly.

.,TRBV6-5,ASSLYGQYEQY
TRBD1,TRBV29-1,SAPTGGTNNYGYT
.,TRBV5-1,ASSLSQDFDNEQF
.,TRBV6-1,ASSRVQETQY
TRBD1,TRBV28,ASSLGGTGGFYYGYT
TRBD1,TRBV7-9,ASSYRDRGETQY
TRBD2,TRBV27,ASSYLTSGYYEQY
.,TRBV4-2,ASSLFQNSNQPQH
.,TRBV18,ASSPNGRDGELF
TRBD2,TRBV9,ASSVAAGGRETQY
TRBD2,TRBV10-1,ASSELGRAHEQF